The 16 T cell receptor beta chains below all came from one sample that was sequenced in a study of long-term antiretroviral therapy in people with HIV. Investigators performed immunoSEQ version v3.0 at survey level. TCRdb keeps only in-frame clones here, not all; method: immunoSEQ multiplex PCR. The table lists approximately 18,000 clones, about 80% of them singletons. The specimen comprised unsorted PBMCs, sampled 0.2 years after starting antiretroviral therapy. The receptors here all came from a woman in her thirties or forties with HIV.

The chain combines TRBV5-1 with TRBJ2-1, with 10 bases identical to TRBD2. Looked up from germline, CDR1 is SGHRS and CDR2 is YFSETQ. Germline trimming cut 2 bases from V and 3 bases from J; bases unmatched to any gene: 5. CDR3 size: 16 residues. CDR3 region: CASSFPSGGFYNEQFF. CDR3 nucleotides: TGCGCCAGCAGCTTCCCTAGCGGGGGCTTCTACAATGAGCAGTTCTTC.

This rearrangement joins TRBV6-5 to TRBJ1-1; D ambiguous. Germline values: CDR1 MNHEY, CDR2 SVGAGI. The CDR3 is 15 amino acids. Trimming left V 0 bases short and J 2 bases short, with 10 bases between. CDR3 residues: CASSYSGTANTEAFF. The CDR3 region has the DNA TGTGCCAGCAGTTACTCTGGAACAGCAAACACTGAAGCTTTCTTT.

In this sample, this clone turned up once. The rearrangement joins TRBV5-3 to TRBJ1-5; 8 bases are shared with TRBD1. TRBV5-3 is an open reading frame whose function is uncertain. The CDR3 is 15 amino acids. V shed 3 bases, J shed 8 bases, and the junction held 10 bases outside the gene matches. CDR3 sequence (DNA): TGTGCCAGAAGCTCGAAGCAGGGGGCAGGAGAGCCCCAGCATTTT. It encodes CARSSKQGAGEPQHF.

This clone was picked up one time. The chain is built from TRBV29-1 and TRBJ2-6; unclear D gene. In germline, CDR1 is SQVTM, CDR2 ANQGSEA. The V end was cut by 1 base, the J end by 0 bases, with 16 bases between. The CDR3 covers 18 residues. CDR3 DNA: TGCAGCGTTGAAGTAGGAGTAGGAGTCCGCTCTGGGGCCAACGTCCTGACTTTC. It specifies CSVEVGVGVRSGANVLTF. Together with reference TRBV29-1 and TRBJ2-6, the CDR3 gives the full variable domain: SAVISQKPSRDICQRGTSLTIQCQVDSQVTMMFWYRQQPGQSLTLIATANQGSEATYESGFVIDKFPISRPNLTFSTLTVSNMSPEDSSIYLCSVEVGVGVRSGANVLTFGAGSRLTVL.

This clone has only one observation. The chain combines TRBV30 with TRBJ1-3, with a possible D match to TRBD1 (6 bases). Germline assignment: CDR1 GTSNPN and CDR2 SVGIG (reference sequence). The germline V and J ends were trimmed by 7 bases and 0 bases, with 13 bases remaining between them. The length of the CDR3 is 14 residues. The CDR3 protein is CAYGQRVSGNTIYF. CDR3 bases: TGTGCCTACGGACAGCGAGTCTCTGGAAACACCATATATTTT.

This rearrangement joins TRBV30 to TRBJ1-2, with TRBD1 matching 8 bases. With 3 bases clipped from V and 4 bases from J, the junction kept 7 bases outside the gene matches. Germline lookup yields CDR1 GTSNPN and CDR2 SVGIG (reference sequence). There are 14 residues in the CDR3. The CDR3 loop is CAWRWGTGGYGYTF. The CDR3 DNA sequence: TGTGCCTGGAGATGGGGCACAGGGGGCTATGGCTACACCTTC.

The chain carries TRBV4-2 and TRBJ2-1; D is possibly TRBD2 (6 bases). The CDR3 is 15 amino acids. Per germline, CDR1 LGHNA and CDR2 YNFKEQ. The V end lost 1 base, the J end lost 8 bases, and 15 bases lay between the germline ends. The CDR3 DNA reads TGTGCCAGCAGCCAAGTGGGGGACTTTACTGATGAGCAGTTCTTC. Its translation is CASSQVGDFTDEQFF.

The V and J genes are TRBV5-1 and TRBJ1-1; D gene ambiguous. V lost 0 bases and J 7 bases, leaving 10 bases between the germline ends. The CDR3 loop spans 13 amino acids. Germline CDR1 reads SGHRS; CDR2 reads YFSETQ. CDR3 sequence reads: CASSLASSLEAFF. CDR3 nucleotide sequence: TGCGCCAGCAGCTTGGCCAGCAGTCTTGAAGCTTTCTTT. Full variable domain (outside the CDR3, taken from reference TRBV5-1 and TRBJ1-1): KAGVTQTPRYLIKTRGQQVTLSCSPISGHRSVSWYQQTPGQGLQFLFEYFSETQRNKGNFPGRFSGRQFSNSRSEMNVSTLELGDSALYLCASSLASSLEAFFGQGTRLTVV.

This sequence joins TRBV7-8 and TRBJ2-3; unclear D gene. CDR3 length: 13 amino acids. With 3 bases removed from V and 3 bases from J, the gap between germline ends came to 7 bases. CDR1 SGHVS and CDR2 FQNEAQ come from the germline V gene. CDR3 DNA sequence: TGTGCCAGCAGCTTTATTGAGACAGATACGCAGTATTTT. Residues: CASSFIETDTQYF.

The J gene is TRBJ1-2, the V gene TRBV30; D uncertain. The CDR3 runs to 14 residues. V was trimmed by 0 bases and J by 1 base, leaving 9 bases between them. CDR1 GTSNPN and CDR2 SVGIG come from the germline V gene (reference sequence). In DNA, the CDR3 is TGTGCCTGGAGTGTAGTCAGGATTAACTATGGCTACACCTTC. Translation: CAWSVVRINYGYTF.

V usage is TRBV27 and J usage is TRBJ1-5; D is undetermined. Per germline, CDR1 MNHEY and CDR2 SMNVEV (reference sequence). This CDR3 comprises 14 residues. The V gene lost 7 bases and the J gene lost 5 bases, with 15 bases spanning the gap. The CDR3 is CASTNRPGDQPQHF. The CDR3 region has the DNA TGTGCCAGCACGAATAGACCCGGGGATCAGCCCCAGCATTTT.

The chain is built from TRBV7-9 and TRBJ1-5; no clear D. Trimming cost V 1 base and J 5 bases, with 6 bases left between them. This CDR3 is built from 13 residues. CDR1 and CDR2 (germline): SEHNR, FQNEAQ (reference sequence). CDR3 sequence: CASSLVLDQPQHF. CDR3 nucleotide sequence: TGTGCCAGCAGCTTAGTATTGGATCAGCCCCAGCATTTT.

The rearrangement joins TRBV27 to TRBJ1-1; perhaps TRBD1 as D (6 bases). The V gene lost 4 bases and the J gene lost 1 base, with 16 bases spanning the gap. CDR1 and CDR2 from the germline V gene are MNHEY and SMNVEV (reference sequence). This CDR3 is 16 amino acids long. The CDR3 region is CASSSKFGGRNTEAFF. The CDR3 DNA follows: TGTGCCAGCAGTTCAAAATTTGGGGGGCGGAACACTGAAGCTTTCTTT.

This rearrangement joins TRBV10-3 to TRBJ2-3; D unresolved. CDR1 and CDR2 (germline): ENHRY, SYGVKD. The CDR3 loop spans 12 amino acids. Trimming shortened V by 3 bases and J by 4 bases, and 5 bases separated the two germline ends. This CDR3 is CAISDSSDTQYF. CDR3 DNA: TGTGCCATCAGTGATAGTTCAGATACGCAGTATTTT.

The gene calls are TRBV5-1 and TRBJ1-1; no definite D call. The CDR3 is made up of 11 amino acids. Germline V gives CDR1 SGHRS, CDR2 YFSETQ. The V and J ends lost 2 bases and 8 bases respectively, with 7 bases between them. The CDR3 region has the DNA TGCGCCAGCAGCTTCCCCGGGGAAGCTTTCTTT. Translated: CASSFPGEAFF.

The rearrangement uses TRBV29-1 and TRBJ2-7; tentatively, D is TRBD1 or TRBD2 (6 bases each). CDR1 and CDR2 (germline): SQVTM, ANQGSEA. The CDR3 length is 13 residues. V lost 2 bases, J lost 3 bases, and 11 bases lay in between. The CDR3 loop is CSVEWGDNYEQYF. The CDR3, as DNA: TGCAGCGTTGAATGGGGGGACAACTACGAGCAGTACTTC.